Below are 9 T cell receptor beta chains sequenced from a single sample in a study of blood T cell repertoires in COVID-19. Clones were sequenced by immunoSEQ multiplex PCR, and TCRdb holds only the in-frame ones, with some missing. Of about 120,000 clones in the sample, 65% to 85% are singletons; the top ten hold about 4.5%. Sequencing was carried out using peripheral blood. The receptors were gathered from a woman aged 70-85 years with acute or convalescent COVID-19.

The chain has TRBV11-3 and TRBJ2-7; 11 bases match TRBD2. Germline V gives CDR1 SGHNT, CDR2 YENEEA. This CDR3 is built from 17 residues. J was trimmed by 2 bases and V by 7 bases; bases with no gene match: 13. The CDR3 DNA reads TGTGCCAGCACCCCTGGGAGACTAGCGGGGAAAGCCTACGAGCAGTACTTC. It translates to CASTPGRLAGKAYEQYF.

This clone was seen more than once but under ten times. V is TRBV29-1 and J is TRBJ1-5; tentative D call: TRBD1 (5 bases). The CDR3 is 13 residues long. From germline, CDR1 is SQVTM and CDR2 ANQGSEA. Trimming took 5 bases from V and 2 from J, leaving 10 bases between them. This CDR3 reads CSVQQGGNQPQHF. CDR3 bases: TGCAGCGTTCAGCAGGGCGGCAATCAGCCCCAGCATTTT.

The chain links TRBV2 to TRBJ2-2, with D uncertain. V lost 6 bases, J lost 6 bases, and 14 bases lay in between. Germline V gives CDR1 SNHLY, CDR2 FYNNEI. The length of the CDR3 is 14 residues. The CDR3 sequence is CASSVASVAGELFF. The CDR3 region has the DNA TGTGCCAGCAGCGTGGCCTCTGTCGCCGGGGAGCTGTTTTTT.

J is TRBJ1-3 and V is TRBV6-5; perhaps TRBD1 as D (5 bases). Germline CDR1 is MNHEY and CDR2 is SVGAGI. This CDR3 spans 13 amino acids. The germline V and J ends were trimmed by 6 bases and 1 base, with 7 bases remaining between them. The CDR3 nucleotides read TGTGCCAGCAGGGCAGGGTCTGGAAACACCATATATTTT. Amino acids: CASRAGSGNTIYF.

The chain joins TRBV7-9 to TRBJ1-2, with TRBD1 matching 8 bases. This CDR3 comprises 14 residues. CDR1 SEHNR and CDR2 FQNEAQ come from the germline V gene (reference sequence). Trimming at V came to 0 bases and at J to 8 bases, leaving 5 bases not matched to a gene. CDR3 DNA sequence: TGTGCCAGCAGCTTAGCGGGCAGGGGGCAAGGCTACACCTTC. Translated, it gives CASSLAGRGQGYTF.

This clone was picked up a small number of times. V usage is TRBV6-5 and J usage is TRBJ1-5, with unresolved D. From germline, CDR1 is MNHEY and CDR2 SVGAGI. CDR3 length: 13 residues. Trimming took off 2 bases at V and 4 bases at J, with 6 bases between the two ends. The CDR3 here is CASSYGLNQPQHF. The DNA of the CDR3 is TGTGCCAGCAGTTACGGCCTTAATCAGCCCCAGCATTTT.

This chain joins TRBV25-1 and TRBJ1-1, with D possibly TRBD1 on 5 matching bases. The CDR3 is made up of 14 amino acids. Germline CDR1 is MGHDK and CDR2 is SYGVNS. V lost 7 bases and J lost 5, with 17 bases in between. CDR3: CASNRGGVLTEAFF. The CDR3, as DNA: TGTGCCAGCAATCGGGGAGGGGTTCTGACTGAAGCTTTCTTT.

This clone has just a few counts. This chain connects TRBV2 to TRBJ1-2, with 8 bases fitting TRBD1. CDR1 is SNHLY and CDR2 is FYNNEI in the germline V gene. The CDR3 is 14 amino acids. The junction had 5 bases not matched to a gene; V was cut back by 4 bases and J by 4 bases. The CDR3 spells CASSALGQVYGYTF. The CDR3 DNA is TGTGCCAGCAGTGCCTTGGGACAGGTCTATGGCTACACCTTC.

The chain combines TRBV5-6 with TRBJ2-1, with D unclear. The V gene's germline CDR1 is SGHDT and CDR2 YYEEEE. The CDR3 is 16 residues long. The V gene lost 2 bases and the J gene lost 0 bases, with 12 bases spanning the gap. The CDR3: CASSLNGRSSYNEQFF. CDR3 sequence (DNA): TGTGCCAGCAGCTTAAATGGCAGAAGCTCCTACAATGAGCAGTTCTTC.